The clone carrying this T cell receptor beta chain came up many times. Its specificity is unknown. This record belongs to a study of T cell repertoires in cytomegalovirus infection. Study context: CMV infection together with matching HLA type was indicated by public TCR beta signatures.

TCRdb called the reads again in MiXCR, with one record for every CDR3 protein. Found here are 270,000 or so distinct CDR3 sequences, about a sixth of them singletons; the top ten hold around 47%. The study, taken as a whole, reports: HLA-C-restricted TCR beta clonotypes specific for CMV led the ex vivo response.

Sequencing was carried out using CD8+ T cells from PBMCs. This TCR derives from a human donor in good health (CMV status not recorded). Some clones in this sample may be carry-over from other donors' samples.

The CDR3 sequence: CASSLVHGYTF. For the CDR3, the DNA is TGTGCCAGCAGCCTTGTCCATGGCTACACCTTC. This sequence joins TRBV7-6 and TRBJ1-2; D is undetermined. Germline values: CDR1 SGHVS, CDR2 FNYEAQ. V lost 5 bases and J lost 6, with 7 bases in between. The CDR3 is 11 amino acids. Using reference TRBV7-6 and TRBJ1-2 for the parts outside the CDR3, the full variable domain is GAGVSQSPRYKVTKRGQDVALRCDPISGHVSLYWYRQALGQGPEFLTYFNYEAQQDKSGLPNDRFSAERPEGSISTLTIQRTEQRDSAMYRCASSLVHGYTFGSGTRLTVV.